A single sample is the source of the 23 T cell receptor beta chains below, sequenced in a study of vaccination and CD4 T cells after COVID-19. Their target antigens are unknown. Stated treatment: 10-day PBMC culture with coronavirus spike peptide pools or control peptides (ViraFEST assay). The Oncomine TCR Beta short-read assay was what sequenced the DNA obtained from cultured CD4+ T cells. TCRdb independently ran MiXCR on the PCR reads; one entry per CDR3 protein. This sample carries 15,000 to 17,000 distinct CDR3 sequences, around 66% of them seen once, and the ten largest clones take roughly 5%. Sequenced material: CD4+ T cells from blood, cultured in vitro. These receptors all stem from a human donor who had recovered from COVID-19.

This chain connects TRBV7-2 to TRBJ1-2; TRBD1 aligns across 7 bases. V lost 0 bases to trimming and J lost 6 bases; unmatched junction nucleotides: 16. CDR1 SGHTA and CDR2 FQGNSA come from the germline V gene. This CDR3 comprises 18 residues. The CDR3 spells CASSLALLRGDRVDGYTF. The CDR3 DNA sequence: TGTGCCAGCAGCTTAGCGTTATTACGAGGAGACAGGGTAGATGGCTACACCTTC.

The rearrangement links TRBV7-2 to TRBJ2-3; the match to TRBD2 covers 10 bases. The CDR3 covers 17 residues. The germline CDR1 and CDR2 sequences are SGHTA and FQGNSA. Trimming cost V 5 bases and J 3 bases; bases outside gene matches: 11. CDR3 bases: TGTGCCAGCAGCCCGAGGACTAGCGGAGGAGGGACAGATACGCAGTATTTT. Residues: CASSPRTSGGGTDTQYF.

The CDR3 protein is CASSPDRVPFRGGYTF. DNA for the CDR3: TGTGCCAGCAGCCCCGACAGGGTGCCGTTCCGGGGTGGCTACACCTTC. The chain carries TRBV7-9 and TRBJ1-2; TRBD1 matches at 7 bases. In germline, CDR1 is SEHNR, CDR2 FQNEAQ (reference sequence). V lost 5 bases, J lost 7 bases, and 16 bases stayed unmatched. This CDR3 contains 16 residues.

This chain links TRBV5-1 with TRBJ2-1, with TRBD2 as a possible D gene (6 bases). The CDR3 totals 16 residues. Germline assignment: CDR1 SGHRS and CDR2 YFSETQ. Trimming pared 5 bases from V and 3 bases from J, leaving 18 bases between. The CDR3 DNA is TGCGCCAGCAGTTCCATCGCGGGGCGAAACTACAATGAGCAGTTCTTC. Translating it yields CASSSIAGRNYNEQFF.

The chain links TRBV19 to TRBJ2-3, with D possibly being TRBD1 or TRBD2 (5 bases each). The germline gives CDR1 LNHDA, CDR2 SQIVND (reference sequence). V was shortened by 6 bases and J by 1 base, with 14 bases between the two germline ends. The length of the CDR3 is 15 residues. The CDR3 spells CASSKKLGGTDTQYF. In DNA, the CDR3 is TGTGCCAGTAGCAAAAAACTAGGGGGCACAGATACGCAGTATTTT. Supplemented by reference TRBV19 and TRBJ2-3, the full variable domain reads DGGITQSPKYLFRKEGQNVTLSCEQNLNHDAMYWYRQDPGQGLRLIYYSQIVNDFQKGDIAEGYSVSREKKESFPLTVTSAQKNPTAFYLCASSKKLGGTDTQYFGPGTRLTVL.

This sequence joins TRBV19 and TRBJ1-3; D is possibly TRBD1 (6 bases). This CDR3 is built from 16 residues. V was shortened by 2 bases and J by 1 base, with 12 bases between the two germline ends. Germline V gives CDR1 LNHDA, CDR2 SQIVND (reference sequence). For the CDR3, the DNA is TGTGCCAGTAGTATAAGGGGGGTCCCTTCTGGAAACACCATATATTTT. Its protein is CASSIRGVPSGNTIYF.

This rearrangement joins TRBV6-1 to TRBJ1-2, with a tentative D call TRBD1 (5 bases). The CDR3 runs 14 residues. Between the trimmed V and J ends, which lost 5 bases and 3 bases, there was a span of 13 bases. Per germline, CDR1 MNHNS and CDR2 SASEGT. DNA for the CDR3: TGTGCCAGCAGTCCCAGGGTAGCCGACTATGGCTACACCTTC. As protein: CASSPRVADYGYTF.

The chain recombines TRBV28 with TRBJ2-3, with D uncertain. The CDR3 runs 12 residues. Germline CDR1 reads MDHEN; CDR2 reads SYDVKM. The V end was cut by 1 base, the J end by 9 bases, with 8 bases between. Here the CDR3 DNA reads TGTGCCAGCAGTTTATATAGCCAGACGCAGTATTTT. It translates to CASSLYSQTQYF. Full variable domain (outside the CDR3, taken from reference TRBV28 and TRBJ2-3): DVKVTQSSRYLVKRTGEKVFLECVQDMDHENMFWYRQDPGLGLRLIYFSYDVKMKEKGDIPEGYSVSREKKERFSLILESASTNQTSMYLCASSLYSQTQYFGPGTRLTVL.

This clonotype was counted only a few times. The chain is built from TRBV6-1 and TRBJ2-5; 8 nucleotides agree with TRBD2. There are 15 residues in the CDR3. With 6 bases clipped from V and 6 bases from J, the junction kept 12 bases outside the gene matches. Per the germline V gene, CDR1 is MNHNS and CDR2 is SASEGT. The CDR3 here is CASSRTSGPSQTQYF. The DNA of the CDR3 is TGTGCCAGCAGCCGTACTAGCGGACCTAGTCAGACCCAGTACTTC.

The J gene is TRBJ1-1, the V gene TRBV7-6, with D unresolved. Germline V gene data show CDR1 as SGHVS and CDR2 as FNYEAQ. V shed 0 bases and J shed 0 bases, with 5 bases lying between them. The CDR3 has 14 residues. The CDR3 DNA reads as TGTGCCAGCAGCTTAGCGACAATGAACACTGAAGCTTTCTTT. This translates into CASSLATMNTEAFF.

This chain links TRBV25-1 with TRBJ2-3; D possibly uses TRBD1 or TRBD2 (5 bases each). The CDR3 extends over 14 amino acids. V lost 9 bases and J 0 bases, leaving 13 bases between the germline ends. Germline V gene lookup returns CDR1 MGHDK and CDR2 SYGVNS. The CDR3 sequence: CASFRDGSTDTQYF. The CDR3 region has the DNA TGTGCCAGTTTCCGGGACGGGAGCACAGATACGCAGTATTTT.

This clonotype has just one count. The chain employs TRBV27 and TRBJ1-2; TRBD1 matches at 8 bases. The J segment lost 1 base and the V segment lost 6 bases, leaving 4 bases of the junction unmatched. Germline assignment: CDR1 MNHEY and CDR2 SMNVEV (reference sequence). The CDR3 extends over 14 amino acids. The CDR3 loop is CASRHRGVNYGYTF. The CDR3 nucleotides are TGTGCCAGCAGACACAGGGGGGTTAACTATGGCTACACCTTC.

The chain has TRBV6-2 or TRBV6-3 and TRBJ2-5; possible D gene TRBD2, 6 bases. CDR3 length: 16 residues. V was trimmed by 6 bases and J by 2 bases, leaving 19 bases between them. CDR1 is MNHEY, CDR2 SVGEGT, per germline. The CDR3 sequence is CASSPGGVGRQETQYF. CDR3 sequence (DNA): TGTGCCAGCAGCCCTGGAGGGGTCGGGAGACAAGAGACCCAGTACTTC.

In its sample, this clonotype was seen once. This chain connects TRBV19 to TRBJ2-2; TRBD2 matches 11 bases. The CDR3 is 16 residues long. Looked up from germline, CDR1 is LNHDA and CDR2 is SQIVND (reference sequence). V dropped 6 bases and J dropped 5; count of bases not matched to a gene: 8. The CDR3 bases are TGTGCCAGTAGGAGTTCGGCTAGCGGGAGGACCGGGGAGCTGTTTTTT. This encodes CASRSSASGRTGELFF.

The V and J genes are TRBV20-1 and TRBJ2-2, with 10 bases identical to TRBD2. CDR1 and CDR2 from the germline V gene are DFQATT and SNEGSKA (reference sequence). V dropped 3 bases and J dropped 7; count of bases not matched to a gene: 11. This CDR3 contains 16 residues. As DNA, the CDR3 is TGCAGTGCTAGTAATCGGCTAGCGGGAGAGGTCGGGGAGCTGTTTTTT. This gives the protein CSASNRLAGEVGELFF.

V is TRBV24-1 and J is TRBJ1-1; TRBD1 matches 8 bases. The CDR3 sequence is 14 residues long. V lost 2 bases, J lost 7 bases, and 5 bases stayed unmatched. Germline V gene data show CDR1 as KGHDR and CDR2 as SFDVKD. The CDR3 coding sequence is TGTGCCACCAGTGATTCGGACAGGGATGGTGAAGCTTTCTTT. Translating gives CATSDSDRDGEAFF.

The chain uses TRBV7-3 and TRBJ1-1; 7 bases line up with TRBD1. Germline assignment: CDR1 SGHTA and CDR2 FQGTGA. The V gene end was trimmed by 0 bases and the J gene end by 4 bases; junction bases not matched to a gene: 5. The length of the CDR3 is 15 residues. The CDR3 sequence is CASSLTRGRATEAFF. CDR3 nucleotide sequence: TGTGCCAGCAGCTTAACGAGGGGGCGGGCCACTGAAGCTTTCTTT.

This chain links TRBV4-3 with TRBJ1-4; possibly TRBD1 for D (5 bases). The germline V and J ends were trimmed by 0 bases and 8 bases, with 16 bases remaining between them. The CDR3 extends over 16 amino acids. The germline gives CDR1 LGHNA, CDR2 YSLEER. The CDR3 is CASSQDEGRVREKLFF. CDR3 DNA sequence: TGCGCCAGCAGCCAAGATGAGGGCAGGGTAAGGGAAAAACTGTTTTTT.

The chain links TRBV7-9 to TRBJ2-3, with a possible D match to TRBD2 (6 bases). V was pared by 8 bases and J by 1 base, with 28 bases between. Looked up from germline, CDR1 is SEHNR and CDR2 is FQNEAQ (reference sequence). CDR3 length: 19 amino acids. DNA for the CDR3: TGTGCCAGCTCCCCGGCGGCAGCAAATAGGACTACAGGCACAGATACGCAGTATTTT. Translating gives CASSPAAANRTTGTDTQYF.

The chain uses TRBV5-1 and TRBJ2-2; D is unresolved. This CDR3 is 14 amino acids long. Germline V gene data show CDR1 as SGHRS and CDR2 as YFSETQ. The ends were cut back, 0 bases at V and 7 bases at J, with 10 bases in the middle. The CDR3 DNA is TGCGCCAGCAGCTTGGAAGGGATTGGCGGGGAGCTGTTTTTT. It codes for CASSLEGIGGELFF.

This clonotype was detected only a few times. The chain links TRBV20-1 to TRBJ1-5, with unresolved D. The CDR3 is 12 residues long. Trimming removed 4 bases from V and 1 base from J, with 5 bases in between. Looked up from germline, CDR1 is DFQATT and CDR2 is SNEGSKA (reference sequence). CDR3 DNA sequence: TGCAGTGCTAAAGGAAGCAATCAGCCCCAGCATTTT. It yields the protein CSAKGSNQPQHF.

This clonotype appeared once. The chain has TRBV30 and TRBJ1-5, with no clear D. Germline V gene sequence: CDR1 GTSNPN, CDR2 SVGIG (reference sequence). Trimming pared 2 bases from V and 1 base from J, leaving 6 bases between. This CDR3 region has 13 residues. This chain's CDR3 is CAWSPQSNQPQHF. CDR3 DNA sequence: TGTGCCTGGAGTCCGCAGAGCAATCAGCCCCAGCATTTT.

This clonotype showed up just once. The CDR3 sequence: CASSSLDRYNQPQHF. The CDR3 DNA is TGTGCCAGCAGTTCGTTAGACCGATACAATCAGCCCCAGCATTTT. The chain uses TRBV12-3 or TRBV12-4 and TRBJ1-5; no definite D call. Trimming took 4 bases from V and 3 from J, leaving 13 bases between them. The CDR3 runs 15 residues.